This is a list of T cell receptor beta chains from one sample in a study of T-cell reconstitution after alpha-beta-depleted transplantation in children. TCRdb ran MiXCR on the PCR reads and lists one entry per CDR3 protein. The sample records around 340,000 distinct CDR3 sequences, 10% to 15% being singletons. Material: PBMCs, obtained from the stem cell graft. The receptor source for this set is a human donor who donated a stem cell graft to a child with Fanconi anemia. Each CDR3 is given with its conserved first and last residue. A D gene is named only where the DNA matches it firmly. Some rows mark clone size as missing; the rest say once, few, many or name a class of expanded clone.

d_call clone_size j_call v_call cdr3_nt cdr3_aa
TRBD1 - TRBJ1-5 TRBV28 TGTGCCAGCAGCCCGCAGGGGGATCCCAATCAGCCCCAGCATTTT CASSPQGDPNQPQHF
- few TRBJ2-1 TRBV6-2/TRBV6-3 TGTGCCAGCAGAAGTGGACGGCTGGCTGGGGAGCAGTTCTTC CASRSGRLAGEQFF
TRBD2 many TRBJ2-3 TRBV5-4 TGTGCCAGCAGCCAACTTGGGAGGGTTGATTCTGATACGCAGTATTTT CASSQLGRVDSDTQYF
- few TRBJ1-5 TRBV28 TGTGCCAGCAGTTTACTGTTGCATACTAATCAGCCCCAGCATTTT CASSLLLHTNQPQHF
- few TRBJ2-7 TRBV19 TGTGCCAGTAGTAGCCACCCAGACGGCGAGCAGTACTTC CASSSHPDGEQYF
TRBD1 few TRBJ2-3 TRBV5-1 TGCGCCAGCAGCTTGTTCGCGGACAGGGGCGATACGCAGTATTTT CASSLFADRGDTQYF
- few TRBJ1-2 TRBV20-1 TGCAGTGCTAGAGATCTCCGGGGGGACTATGGCTACACCTTC CSARDLRGDYGYTF
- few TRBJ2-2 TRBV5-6 TGTGCCAGCAGCTCCGGAGGCCCTCTCACCGGGGAGCTGTTTTTT CASSSGGPLTGELFF
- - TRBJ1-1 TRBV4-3 TGCGCCAGCAGCCAAGTCCCGACCACTGAAGCTTTCTTT CASSQVPTTEAFF
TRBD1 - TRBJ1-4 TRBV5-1 TGCGCCAGCTGCCGGACAGGGGCTAATGAAAAACTGTTTTTT CASCRTGANEKLFF
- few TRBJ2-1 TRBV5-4 TGTGCCAGCAGCTTGGGGGGGGACTCCTACAATGAGCAGTTCTTC CASSLGGDSYNEQFF
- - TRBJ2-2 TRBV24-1 TGTGCCACCAGTGATTGGGGTGGTCCCGGGGAGGTGTTTTTT CATSDWGGPGEVFF
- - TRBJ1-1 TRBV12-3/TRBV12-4 TGTGCCAGCACTCGTTGGGGCGCCGGGGCCACTGAAGCTTTCTTT CASTRWGAGATEAFF
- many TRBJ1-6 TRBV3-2 TGTGCCAGCAGCCCGGGGGGTTATAATTCACCCCTCCACTTT CASSPGGYNSPLHF
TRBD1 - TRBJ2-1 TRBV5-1 TGCGCCAGCAGCCCCCAGGCAAGGGGACAGGGTTTCAGGGAGCAGTTCTTC CASSPQARGQGFREQFF
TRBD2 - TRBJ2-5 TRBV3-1 TGTGCCAGCAGCCAAGAAAAGATCGGACTAGCGGGGGTCCAAGAGACCCAGTACTTC CASSQEKIGLAGVQETQYF
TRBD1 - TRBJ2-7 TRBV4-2 TGTGCCAGCAGTATGGGACAGGGAATCTACGAGCAGTACTTC CASSMGQGIYEQYF
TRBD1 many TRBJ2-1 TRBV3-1 TGTGCCAGCAGCCAAGACTTTCGACAGGGGGCCAATGAGCAGTTCTTC CASSQDFRQGANEQFF
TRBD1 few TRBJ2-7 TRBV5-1 TGCGCCAGCAGCTCCGGGACAGGGGGTTTCGAGCAGTACTTC CASSSGTGGFEQYF
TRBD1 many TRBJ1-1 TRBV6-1 TGTGCCAGCAGGGACAGGGGAGTTGTAATGAACACTGAAGCTTTCTTT CASRDRGVVMNTEAFF
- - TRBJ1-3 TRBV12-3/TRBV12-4 TGTGCCACCTACTTTACAGGCAGCTCTGGAAACACCATATATTTT CATYFTGSSGNTIYF
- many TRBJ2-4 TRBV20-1 TGCAGTGCTCCCCAGGGAAGCAACATTCAGTACTTC CSAPQGSNIQYF
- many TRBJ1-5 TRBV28 TGTGCCAGCTCCTATAGGGCCGCCCTCACCAATCAGCCCCAGCATTTT CASSYRAALTNQPQHF
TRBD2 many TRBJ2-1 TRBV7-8 TGTGCCAGCAGCTTAGGCAGCGGGGGGGCGAATGAGCAGTTCTTC CASSLGSGGANEQFF
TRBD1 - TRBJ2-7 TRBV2 TGTGCCAGCAGCAGGGGGTTGTACGAGCAGTACTTC CASSRGLYEQYF
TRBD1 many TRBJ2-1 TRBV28 TGTGCCAGCACCCCAGGACAGGGAATAAATGAGCAGTTCTTC CASTPGQGINEQFF
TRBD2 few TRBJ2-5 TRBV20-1 TGCAGTGCTCGACCGGGACTAGCGGGCCAAGAGACCCAGTACTTC CSARPGLAGQETQYF
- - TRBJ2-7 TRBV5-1 TGCGCCAGCAGCCCGACCTTAGACAAAACAATCTACGAGCAGTACTTC CASSPTLDKTIYEQYF
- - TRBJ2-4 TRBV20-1 TGCAGTGCTGCTCCCGCGACAGGAGCCAAAAACATTCAGTACTTC CSAAPATGAKNIQYF
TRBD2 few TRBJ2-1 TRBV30 TGTGCCTGGACGGAGCGGGGGATGAGCTCCTACAATGAGCAGTTCTTC CAWTERGMSSYNEQFF
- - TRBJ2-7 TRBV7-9 TGTGCCAGCAGCTTAGGAGCCCACGAGCAGTACTTC CASSLGAHEQYF
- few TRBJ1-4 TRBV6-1 TGTGCCAGCAGTCCTCGTCCAGGAGGTGAAAAACTGTTTTTT CASSPRPGGEKLFF
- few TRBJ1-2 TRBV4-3 TGCGCCAGCAGCCAAGATAACTTTGGGGGGTTAGGGCGCTATGGCTACACCTTC CASSQDNFGGLGRYGYTF
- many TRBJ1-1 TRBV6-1 TGTGCCAGCAGTGAAGTTCCCAACACTGAAGCTTTCTTT CASSEVPNTEAFF
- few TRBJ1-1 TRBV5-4 TGTGCCAGCAGCTTGGCAAGGGACCTGAACACTGAAGCTTTCTTT CASSLARDLNTEAFF
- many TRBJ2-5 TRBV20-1 TGCAGTGCTAGGCGCCTGACAGAACAAGAGACCCAGTACTTC CSARRLTEQETQYF
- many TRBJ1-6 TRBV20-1 TGCAGTGCTAGAGCGGACCTCTATAATTCACCCCTCCACTTT CSARADLYNSPLHF
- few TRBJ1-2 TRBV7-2 TGTGCCAGCAGCGAACGGACCAACTATGGCTACACCTTC CASSERTNYGYTF
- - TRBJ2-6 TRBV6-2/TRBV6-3 TGTGCCAGCAGCCCTTTCTGGGGTGACGGTGACTCTGGGGCCAACGTCCTGACTTTC CASSPFWGDGDSGANVLTF
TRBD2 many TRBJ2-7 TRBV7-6 TGTGCCAGCAGCTTCTCTAGCGGGGGGATCTCCTACGAGCAGTACTTC CASSFSSGGISYEQYF
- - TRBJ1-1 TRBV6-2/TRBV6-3 TGTGCCAGCAGCCGTTCGCAGGGGATGGGGCACACTGAAGCTTTCTTT CASSRSQGMGHTEAFF
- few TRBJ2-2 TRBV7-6 TGTGCCAGCAGCCTTAGGGCACCCGGCGCGAACACCGGGGAGCTGTTTTTT CASSLRAPGANTGELFF
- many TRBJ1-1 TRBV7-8 TGTGCCAGCAGTTTTCAGGAGGGGACTGAAGCTTTCTTT CASSFQEGTEAFF
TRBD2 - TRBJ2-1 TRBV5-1 TGCGCCAGCAGCTTGGGCGGTAGCGGGGGGTCGAATGAGCAGTTCTTC CASSLGGSGGSNEQFF
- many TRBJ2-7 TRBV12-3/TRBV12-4 TGTGCCAGCACCTTGGGTCCAGGGGACTCCTACGAGCAGTACTTC CASTLGPGDSYEQYF
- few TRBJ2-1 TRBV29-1 TGCAGCGTCACCCGTGGGGGGACCTCCATGGATGAGCAGTTCTTC CSVTRGGTSMDEQFF
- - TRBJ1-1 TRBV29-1 TGCAGCGTTCTGGGTGAGAACACTGAAGCTTTCTTT CSVLGENTEAFF
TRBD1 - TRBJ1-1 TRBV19 TGTGCCAGTACCCCAGGGGCCCGACAGGGAGGGACTGAAGCTTTCTTT CASTPGARQGGTEAFF
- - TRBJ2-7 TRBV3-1 TGTGCCAGCAGCAGCCAGGGGACCTACGAGCAGTACTTC CASSSQGTYEQYF
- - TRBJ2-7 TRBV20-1 TGCAGTGCCGCGACAGTATACGAGCAGTACTTC CSAATVYEQYF
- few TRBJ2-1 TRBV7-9 TGTGCCAGCAGCTTAGGGCGGGGTGGGAGCAACAATGAGCAGTTCTTC CASSLGRGGSNNEQFF
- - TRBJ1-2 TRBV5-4 TGTGCCAGCAGCTCCCGGACAGACGTTTTTTATGGCTACACCTTC CASSSRTDVFYGYTF
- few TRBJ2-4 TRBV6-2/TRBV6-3 TGTGCCAGCAGTTACTTAAATAACATTCAGTACTTC CASSYLNNIQYF
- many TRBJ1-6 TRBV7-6 TGTGCCAGCAGCTTAGTAGGGGGGGCAGGCTCACCCCTCCACTTT CASSLVGGAGSPLHF
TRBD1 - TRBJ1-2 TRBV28 TGTGCCAGCAGCCAGACAGGGTTCGTCTATGGCTACACCTTC CASSQTGFVYGYTF